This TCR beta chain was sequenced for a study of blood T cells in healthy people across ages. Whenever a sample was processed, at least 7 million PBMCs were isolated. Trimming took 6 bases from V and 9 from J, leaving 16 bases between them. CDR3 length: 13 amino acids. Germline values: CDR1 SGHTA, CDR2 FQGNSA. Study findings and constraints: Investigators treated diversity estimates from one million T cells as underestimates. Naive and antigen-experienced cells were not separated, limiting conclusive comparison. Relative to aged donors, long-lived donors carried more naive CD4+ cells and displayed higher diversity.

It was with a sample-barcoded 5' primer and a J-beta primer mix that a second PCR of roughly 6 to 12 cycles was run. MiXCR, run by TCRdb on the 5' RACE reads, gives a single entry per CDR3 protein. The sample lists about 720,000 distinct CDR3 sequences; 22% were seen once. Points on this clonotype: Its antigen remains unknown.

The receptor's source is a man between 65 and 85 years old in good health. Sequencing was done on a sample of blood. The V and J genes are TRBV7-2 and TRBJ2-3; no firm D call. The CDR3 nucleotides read TGTGCCAGCAGTTACCGCGCCCCCGCGACGCAGTATTTT. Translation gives CASSYRAPATQYF.